This T cell receptor beta chain was retrieved from a study of T cells in Graves' hyperthyroidism and ophthalmopathy. Germline loops: CDR1 MNHNS, CDR2 SASEGT. The CDR3 is 13 residues long. Hyperthyroidism in the patients, aged 18 to 65, was newly diagnosed and under 2 months in duration. Together with thyroid ultrasound, orbital computed tomography, serum thyroxine and TRAb, clinical symptoms were used for diagnoses. Ten or more counts support this clonotype. An end of the junction differs from the germline gene, which may be a read error. There were TCR beta CDR3 regions amplified from RNA transcripts. An initial round of RT-PCR targeting the TCR CDR3 relied on the HTBI primer set. TCRdb recomputed calls from the multiplex PCR reads with MiXCR, one row per CDR3 protein. The sample consists of 350,000 to 400,000 distinct CDR3 sequences, approximately 14% of them appearing once.

Sequenced: blood. The sequence derives from a woman aged 60-75 years with Graves' hyperthyroidism. The chain links TRBV6-1 to TRBJ1-1, with D hard to call. The CDR3 spells CVSSEEENTEAFF. CDR3 nucleotides: TGTGTCAGCAGTGAAGAGGAGAACACTGAAGCTTTCTTT.